The T cell receptor (beta chain) under discussion was sequenced for a study of a mutant IDH1 vaccine in newly diagnosed glioma. The assay was immunoSEQ multiplex PCR, and TCRdb's table has in-frame clones only and misses some. The sample contains about 55,000 clones, around 84% of which appear only once. Comments on this clone: Antigen specificity is unknown.

Time point denoted: week 35, safety follow-up. Doses consisted of 300 ug of mutant IDH1 20-mer peptide each, paired with topical imiquimod. The sample was PBMCs, taken from a glioma patient whose treatment included an IDH1 peptide vaccine. This TCR came from a woman younger than 35 with glioma.

The CDR3 DNA reads TGTGCCAGCATGGAGACAGGGCGCCAGCCCCAGCATTTT. Protein sequence: CASMETGRQPQHF. The chain is built from TRBV7-8 and TRBJ1-5; 7 bases line up with TRBD1. The J segment lost 7 bases and the V segment lost 7 bases, leaving 7 bases of the junction unmatched. Germline loops: CDR1 SGHVS, CDR2 FQNEAQ. CDR3 length: 13 residues.